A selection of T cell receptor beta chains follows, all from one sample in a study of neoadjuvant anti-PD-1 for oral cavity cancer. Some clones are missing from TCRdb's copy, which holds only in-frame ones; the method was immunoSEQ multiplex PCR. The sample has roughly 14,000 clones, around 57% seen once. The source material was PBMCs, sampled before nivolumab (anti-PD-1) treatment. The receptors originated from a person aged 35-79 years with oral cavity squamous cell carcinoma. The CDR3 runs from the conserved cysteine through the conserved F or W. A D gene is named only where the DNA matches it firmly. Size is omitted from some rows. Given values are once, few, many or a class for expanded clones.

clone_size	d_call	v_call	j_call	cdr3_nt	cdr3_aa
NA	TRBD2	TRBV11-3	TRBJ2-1	TGTGCCAGCAGCTTAGGGAGCGGGGGAGGTTACAATGAGCAGTTCTTC	CASSLGSGGGYNEQFF
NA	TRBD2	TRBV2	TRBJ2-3	TGTGCCAGCCTGGGACAGAGCAGGACTAGCGAAACAGATACGCAGTATTTT	CASLGQSRTSETDTQYF
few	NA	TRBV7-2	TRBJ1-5	TGTGCCAGCAGCCGAGCGGGGGGTGGGCAGCCCCAGCATTTT	CASSRAGGGQPQHF
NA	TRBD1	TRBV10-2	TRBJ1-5	TGCGCCAGCGGCCGGGACAGGGTCAATCAGCCCCAGCATTTT	CASGRDRVNQPQHF
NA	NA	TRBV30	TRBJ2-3	TGTGCCTGGAGTGTGAGCACAGATACGCAGTATTTT	CAWSVSTDTQYF
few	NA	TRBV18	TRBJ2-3	TGTGCCAGCTCACCGGCCGAGCGGTTCACAGATACGCAGTATTTT	CASSPAERFTDTQYF
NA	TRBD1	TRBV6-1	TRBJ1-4	TGTGCCAGCAGTCGGGACAGGGACGAAAAACTGTTTTTT	CASSRDRDEKLFF
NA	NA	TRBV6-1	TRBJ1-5	TGTGCCAGCAGTAACACGGGCCGACAGCCCCAGCATTTT	CASSNTGRQPQHF
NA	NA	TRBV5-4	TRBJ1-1	TGTGCCAGCAGGGTTAGGGGGAACACTGAAGCTTTCTTT	CASRVRGNTEAFF
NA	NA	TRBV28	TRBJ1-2	TGTGCCAGCAGCCTTACGACACATGGCTACACCTTC	CASSLTTHGYTF
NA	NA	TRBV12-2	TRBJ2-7	TGTGCAAGTCGCCTACGGTGGGTAGCGGGGGAATTTACCTACGAGCAGTACTTC	CASRLRWVAGEFTYEQYF
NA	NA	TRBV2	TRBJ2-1	TGTGCCAGCAGTACGATGGGTAGCTCCTACAATGAGCAGTTCTTC	CASSTMGSSYNEQFF
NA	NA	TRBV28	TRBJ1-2	TGTGCCAGCAGACCACCCGGACAGCTCACCGGCTACACCTTC	CASRPPGQLTGYTF
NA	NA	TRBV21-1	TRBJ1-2	TGTGCCAGCAGCAAAGTTGTAGCAGTTAACTATGGCTACACCTTC	CASSKVVAVNYGYTF
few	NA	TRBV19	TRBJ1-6	TGTGCCAGTAGTATACGTGGATCACCCCTCCACTTT	CASSIRGSPLHF
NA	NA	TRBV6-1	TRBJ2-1	TGTGCCAGCAGGGCGACAGTTTTCTCCTACAATGAGCAGTTCTTC	CASRATVFSYNEQFF
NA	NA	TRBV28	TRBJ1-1	TGTGCCAGCAGTTTAAGTTCGTTTGCTTTCTTT	CASSLSSFAFF
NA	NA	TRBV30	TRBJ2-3	TGTGCCTGGAGCTTTAGTGGGGCAGATACGCAGTATTTT	CAWSFSGADTQYF
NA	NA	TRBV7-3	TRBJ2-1	TGTGCCAGCAGCTTCGGTTTAGCGCTTTACAATGAGCAGTTCTTC	CASSFGLALYNEQFF
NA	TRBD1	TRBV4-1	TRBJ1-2	TGCGCCAGCAGTCGAGACCCGGGACAGCGAAGCTATGGCTACACCTTC	CASSRDPGQRSYGYTF
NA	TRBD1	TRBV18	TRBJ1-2	TGTGCCAGCTCACTAGGGCCCCTTCGGGGACAGGGTTACTCTGGCTACACCTTC	CASSLGPLRGQGYSGYTF
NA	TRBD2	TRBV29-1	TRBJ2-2	TGCAGCGTCAAAACTAGCGGGAAAGAGGCCGGGGAGCTGTTTTTT	CSVKTSGKEAGELFF
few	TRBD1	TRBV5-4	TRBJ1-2	TGTGCCAGCAGCACGGGACAGGGGGCACGAGGCTACACCTTC	CASSTGQGARGYTF
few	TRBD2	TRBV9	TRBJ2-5	TGTGCCAGCAGCCCCTCAAGGGGAGGGTGGGAGACCCAGTACTTC	CASSPSRGGWETQYF
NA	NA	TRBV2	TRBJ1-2	TGTGCCAGCAGTGATATGGGGGTGAAGGGCTACACCTTC	CASSDMGVKGYTF
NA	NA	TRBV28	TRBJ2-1	TGTGCCAGCAGTTACGGTGAGCAGTTCTTC	CASSYGEQFF
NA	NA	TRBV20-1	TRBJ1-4	TGCAGTGCTTGGGATGAAAAACTGTTTTTT	CSAWDEKLFF
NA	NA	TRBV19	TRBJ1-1	TGTGCCAGTAGCAGGGTCGACAGGATGAACACTGAAGCTTTCTTT	CASSRVDRMNTEAFF
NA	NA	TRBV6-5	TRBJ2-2	TGTGCCAGCACCTCTACTCGGAGGGGCACCGGGGAGCTGTTTTTT	CASTSTRRGTGELFF
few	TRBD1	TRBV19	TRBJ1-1	TGTGCCAGTAGGCTAGGGACAGGGGGAACAGCTTTCTTT	CASRLGTGGTAFF
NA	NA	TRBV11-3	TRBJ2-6	TGTGCCAGCAGCTTGAGCTCTGGGGCCAACGTCCTGACTTTC	CASSLSSGANVLTF